What follows is one TCR beta chain and its context. Its antigen is currently unknown. Between the trimmed V and J ends, which lost 6 bases and 7 bases, there was a span of 10 bases. Germline V gene sequence: CDR1 SNHLY, CDR2 FYNNEI. The CDR3 contains 11 residues. The sample is drawn from a study of lymphopenia after photon versus proton radiotherapy. Study observations and caveats: Survival link was tested only in deceased patients; proton benefit remains a possibility. Under photons, naive T cells and diversity fell while effector/memory populations rose. After lymphocyte nadir, photon-treated repertoires showed oligoclonal expansion, especially CD8+ Temra. Larger post-nadir TCR diversity loss correlated inversely with survival in deceased patients.

Measured with immunoSEQ multiplex PCR; TCRdb has only the in-frame clones, and not every one. Of tens of thousands of clones detected, approximately 80% appear once; the ten largest clones hold around 15%. The J gene is TRBJ2-7, the V gene TRBV2; a weak D match, TRBD2 (6 bases). The source is a woman between 65 and 79 years old with pancreatic cancer. Sample: peripheral blood, taken from a patient treated with proton-based radiotherapy. DNA of the CDR3: TGTGCCAGCAGGACTAGAAGTGAGCAGTACTTC. This translates into CASRTRSEQYF.